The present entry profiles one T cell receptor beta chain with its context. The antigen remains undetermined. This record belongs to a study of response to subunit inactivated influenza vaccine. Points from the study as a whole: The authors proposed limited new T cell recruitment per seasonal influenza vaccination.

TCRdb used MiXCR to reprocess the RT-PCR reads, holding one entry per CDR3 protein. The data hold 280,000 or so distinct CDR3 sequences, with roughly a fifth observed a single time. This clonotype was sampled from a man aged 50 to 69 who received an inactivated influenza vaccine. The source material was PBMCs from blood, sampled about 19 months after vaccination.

CDR3 amino acids: CSVIGTGPPGELFF. CDR3 DNA: TGCAGCGTCATCGGGACAGGGCCCCCCGGGGAGCTGTTTTTT. V and J are TRBV29-1 and TRBJ2-2; 9 nucleotides line up with TRBD1. J lost 6 bases, V lost 6 bases, and 8 bases had no gene match. The CDR3 is made up of 14 amino acids. Germline loops: CDR1 SQVTM, CDR2 ANQGSEA.